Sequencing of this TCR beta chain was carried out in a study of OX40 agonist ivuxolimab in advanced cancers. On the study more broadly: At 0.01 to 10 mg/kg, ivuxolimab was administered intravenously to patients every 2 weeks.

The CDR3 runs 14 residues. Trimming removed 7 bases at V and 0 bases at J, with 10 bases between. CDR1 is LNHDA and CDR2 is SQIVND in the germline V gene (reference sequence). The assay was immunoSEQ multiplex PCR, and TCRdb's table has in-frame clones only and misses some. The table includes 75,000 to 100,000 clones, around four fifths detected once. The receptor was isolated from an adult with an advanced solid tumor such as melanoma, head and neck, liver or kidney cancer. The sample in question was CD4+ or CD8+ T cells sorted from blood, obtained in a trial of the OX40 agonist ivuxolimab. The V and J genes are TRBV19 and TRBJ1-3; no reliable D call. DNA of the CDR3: TGTGCCAGTATGGATGGCCCCTCTGGAAACACCATATATTTT. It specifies CASMDGPSGNTIYF. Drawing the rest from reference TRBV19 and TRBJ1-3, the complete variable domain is DGGITQSPKYLFRKEGQNVTLSCEQNLNHDAMYWYRQDPGQGLRLIYYSQIVNDFQKGDIAEGYSVSREKKESFPLTVTSAQKNPTAFYLCASMDGPSGNTIYFGEGSWLTVV.